This TCR beta chain originates from a study of cytomegalovirus exposure and HLA in healthy donors (dated by TCRdb to 2016 to 2017). Context from the whole study: An earlier analysis of several hundred of the donors reported more than 250 Gb of sequence data and 120 million or so unique TCR beta sequences from 150 million to 200 million T cells. The later analysis used no new phenotypic data to find candidate immune exposures, relying instead on TCR beta sequences and their occurrence across donors. Genome-wide SNP genotypes for about 65% of the roughly 670 donors were used in a later genetic analysis, which treated that subset as a discovery cohort. The study aimed to test whether signatures of past pathogen exposure could be identified by cataloging public T cell receptors. Every discovery cohort repertoire had been produced on one sequencing platform. In a later analysis, previously published TCR beta repertoires from several hundred donors were re-analyzed and high-resolution HLA genotyping was added so that TCR occurrence patterns could be studied. To predict cytomegalovirus infection status, the study brought together high-throughput TCR immunosequencing, statistical association of individual TCRs with disease status, and machine learning. The study used immunosequencing to profile the T cell repertoires of approximately 690 subjects and linked those repertoires to cytomegalovirus serostatus. Roughly 5 DR-DQ haplotypes were handled as single units for association and clustering, since linkage in the cohort was strong. Approximately 300 gigabases of sequencing data and approximately 92 million unique TCR sequences made up an early release that covered under 750 HLA-typed donors. Donor age, sex, ethnicity and CMV serostatus were compiled together with the repertoire data. The genetic ancestry cluster associated with self-reported Caucasian donors included over 80% of the roughly 380 genotyped donors. Both class I and class II loci were covered by HLA typing, at four-digit resolution. To decide whether each TCR beta V gene segment behaved as functional or pseudogenic, an earlier analysis of some 540 of the donors relied on high-throughput TCR beta sequencing. The number of donors typed differed by locus, with 629-630 for A, B, C, DRB1 and DQB1, around 520 for DQA1, under 610 for DPA1, and some 450 for DPB1. Besides the first cohort of roughly 640 subjects, a separate validation cohort made up of over a hundred different subjects was used. Among over 350 genotyped donors of the cohort, an average of about 240,000 unique TCR beta nucleotide sequences were sequenced per donor, about a sixth of them non-productive.

This clone was seen a few times. No cognate antigen has been identified for it. Qualities for individual bases were not recorded, and no much larger clone is one base off. The CDR3 contains 15 residues, cysteine and phenylalanine counted. Only the CDR3 part of the read is kept: 45 bases, read in frame from the first base. Via the germline V gene, CDR1 is SGHAT and CDR2 FQNNGV. At the junction V is shortened by 5 bases and J by 7 bases, with 17 bases in between. Libraries were built with the immunoSEQ multiplex PCR assay. For the multiplex PCR, a mixture combining 60 forward primers for TCR Vbeta segments and 13 reverse primers for TCR Jbeta segments was used. The CDR3 region of rearranged TCR beta genes was amplified from genomic DNA with a multiplex PCR assay. Amplified TCR beta libraries were sequenced as 87-base-pair reads on the Illumina HiSeq System. The paper's processing steps were these. A later analysis counted tens of millions of unique TCR beta chains across the 550 to 700 repertoires, and around 12 million of these chains were shared by at least two donors. A nearest-neighbor algorithm error-corrected the raw reads and collapsed the reads into unique sequences, merging closely related sequences to remove PCR and sequencing errors. To assign V, D and J gene segments, CDR3 sequences were aligned to IMGT reference sequences. For a sequence to be retained, at least a six-nucleotide match to both a V gene segment and a J gene segment was required. A rearrangement was called productive if the CDR3 had no stop codons and remained in frame with V and J, and every other rearrangement was called non-productive. CDR3 was defined according to IMGT convention as the region running from the second conserved V-encoded cysteine to the conserved J-encoded phenylalanine. Sequences without an unambiguous match to a single V gene segment were excluded from the earlier analysis of about 640 of the donors. In an earlier analysis of several hundred of the donors, V segments were called functional above 56.7% productive rearrangements and were called segregating when the between-donor standard deviation exceeded 5%. To diagnose cytomegalovirus status from the catalog of TCR beta chain sequences, a statistical classification framework was built. A later analysis assigned V and J genes by comparing TCR nucleotide sequences with IMGT/GENE-DB human TR gene sequences. The TCRdist pipeline was used in a later analysis to assign CDR3 sequences and most-parsimonious VDJ recombination scenarios. In a later analysis, each TCR beta chain was defined by its CDR3 amino acid sequence together with its V-gene family, and reads lacking a unique V-gene family were excluded. To address suspected cross-contamination and a sequencing artifact, a later analysis removed around 590 highly shared, low-generation-probability nucleotide sequences. A later analysis calculated a clonal expansion index for each public chain from normalized within-repertoire ranks of inferred template counts. In a later analysis, generation probabilities were computed with a VDJ recombination model fitted to out-of-frame rearrangements, and the resulting probabilities were checked against IGoR. In a later analysis, TCR-TCR, TCR-HLA and TCR-CMV co-occurrence was scored with hypergeometric tests, and a repertoire-size bias correction was applied to TCR pairs. To estimate false discovery rates, a later analysis permuted the HLA or CMV assignments 20 times. A later analysis grouped co-occurring TCRs with DBSCAN, adding TCRdist sequence similarity when clustering within HLA-allele-positive subsets. Repertoires with fewer than 30,000 or more than 120,000 public chains, plus five repertoires with anomalous nucleotide sharing, were excluded from co-occurrence clustering. Sourced from immuneACCESS, this table was stored by TCRdb with only in-frame sequences that have V and J called. A share of the clones is absent; for the studies checked, an unresolved V gene accounts for under half, and the remainder has no known explanation. The V and J calls and clone size are taken from that table; D and trimming were inferred from the DNA. Present in this sample are roughly 170,000 clones, roughly 82% of which were seen just once. The ten largest clones represent 1% to 1.5% of the sample.

General study outcomes and caveats: Cytomegalovirus status was reported to be diagnosed by the classifier with high specificity and sensitivity in both the original and validation cohorts. Because HLA typing was missing for some donors at each locus, association tests included only the typed subset. Several of the top co-occurrence clusters appeared to be linked to parvovirus B19, influenza, CMV and Epstein-Barr virus, according to a later analysis. In an earlier analysis of some 640 of the donors, most TCR beta V segments were observed in productive rearrangements about 90% or about 30% of the time, broadly matching IMGT annotations. In a later analysis, TCR association rates were found to vary across HLA loci, with the most associated TCRs seen for DRB1 alleles and the fewest for HLA-C alleles. When HLA alleles, especially DR and DQ, strongly co-occurred, attributing TCR associations to individual alleles was difficult. Because the 87-base-pair reads could not distinguish some IMGT-functional V segments, including TRBV6-2 and TRBV6-3, those segments were excluded. An association between a missense DCLRE1C variant and V-gene and J-gene trimming of TCR beta chains was found in a later genetic analysis and replicated in an independent cohort. Roughly uniform sequencing depth across donors was assumed in presence/absence analyses, although this assumption may not hold. The study gave a list of around 170 TCR beta chains associated with cytomegalovirus. In vitro tests confirmed that three of the cytomegalovirus-associated TCR beta chains recognize cytomegalovirus antigens. Compared with the roughly 710-donor mean, donors in an Asian-associated ancestry cluster had fewer N-insertions in productive TCRs, according to a later genetic analysis. Because counts were too low, some 17 rarely observed V segments, including chromosome 9 orphons, were left out of the earlier analysis of about 620 of the donors. Immune exposure information for the cohort was limited to CMV serostatus. In a later analysis, most CMV-associated TCR beta chains were found to appear HLA-restricted, with HLA associations seemingly driven largely by CMV exposure. According to the authors, the approach could potentially be generalized to other disease states and immunological phenotypes. A cluster of highly shared sequence variants was judged likely to represent a technical artifact of the sequencing pipeline. In this cohort, only TCR beta chains were sequenced, and detectable features were limited by the absence of alpha or paired-chain data. A further reported finding was that TCR beta sequences accurately predicted the HLA-A and HLA-B alleles for most subjects in the first cohort. In a later analysis, HLA-associated TCR beta chains were found to be more clonally expanded and to have lower generation probabilities than equally common non-associated chains. Correlated functional status among segregating V segments might reflect linkage disequilibrium, but an unknown experimental factor could not be ruled out. Specific HLA alleles were associated with some 15,000 TCR beta sequences at a false discovery rate of 0.05 in a later analysis. Most TCR sequences were observed very rarely across donors, whereas some public TCRs were present in many individuals.

In total, more than 500 healthy bone marrow donors made up the cohort. Cohort members were all nominally healthy when sampled, although unrecorded immune exposures were likely present. The donor was CMV seropositive and was included in the group of 250 to 300 seropositive cohort members. A peripheral blood sample was provided by each donor, and peripheral blood mononuclear cells were used for TCR beta sequencing. The Qiagen DNeasy Blood Extraction Kit was used to extract genomic DNA from the blood cell samples. The TCR was taken from a girl aged 2 to 9 in good health and CMV-seropositive. The sample was PBMCs. Recombination linked TRBV11-2 to TRBJ2-2; the D gene cannot be named for sure. CDR3 protein: CASSPPKTGGGELFF. The DNA is as follows: TGTGCCAGCAGCCCTCCGAAAACCGGTGGCGGGGAGCTGTTTTTT.